Given below is one T cell receptor beta chain in context. Its target is unknown. Unsorted whole blood supplied the RNA, and germline DNA was extracted too. Enrolled patients were chronically infected with HBV and treatment-naive. Blood samples of 3.5 to 4 milliliters were drawn preoperatively. A constant-region primer primed TCR beta cDNA synthesis from 400 to 600 ng of total RNA. Sequencing libraries for TCR beta derived from three nested multiplex PCR rounds that used slightly modified ARM-PCR. Rounds one and two of PCR, each of roughly 11 cycles, were primed with TRBV1-TRBV30 forward primers and a C-beta reverse primer. Via MiXCR, TCRdb re-called the multiplex PCR reads, giving one row per CDR3 protein. Of 150,000 to 200,000 distinct CDR3 sequences listed, about 55% are singletons. This specimen comes from a study of tumor-infiltrating lymphocytes in primary liver carcinoma. Study details: Patients underwent resection of primary liver carcinoma.

Germline V CDR1 and CDR2: SEHNR, FQNEAQ (reference sequence). Trimming took 1 base from V and 5 from J, leaving 3 bases between them. The CDR3 is made up of 12 amino acids. Study observations and caveats: Blood trailed tumors significantly in top-250-clone fraction (p = 0.039).

Material for sequencing was peripheral blood. This receptor was identified in a man aged 35-49 years with primary liver carcinoma and hepatitis B virus infection. V gene TRBV7-9 combines with J gene TRBJ2-1; the D is unclear. CDR3 protein: CASSLVNNEQFF. CDR3 nucleotide sequence: TGTGCCAGCAGCTTAGTGAACAATGAGCAGTTCTTC.